The next 30 T cell receptor beta chains were all read from a single sample in a study of blood T cell repertoires in COVID-19. Assay: immunoSEQ multiplex PCR; the TCRdb copy retains only in-frame clones and omits some. The sample carries roughly 220,000 clones, approximately 80% recorded once. What was sequenced was peripheral blood. All receptors derive from a man in his thirties or forties with active or convalescent COVID-19.

The gene calls are TRBV7-8 and TRBJ1-2, with a tentative D call TRBD1 (6 bases). The CDR3 spans 16 residues. The V end lost 5 bases, the J end lost 2 bases, and 18 bases lay between the germline ends. The germline CDR1 and CDR2 sequences are SGHVS and FQNEAQ. DNA for the CDR3: TGTGCCAGCAGCCTACGGACAGCCGGCCCAAACTATGGCTACACCTTC. Amino acids: CASSLRTAGPNYGYTF.

The chain has TRBV6-6 and TRBJ2-7; 9 nucleotides align to TRBD1. V lost 6 bases, J lost 5 bases, and 11 bases stayed unmatched. This CDR3 has 15 residues. Germline lookup yields CDR1 MNHNY and CDR2 SVGAGI (reference sequence). CDR3: CASSDPGQGIHEQYF. CDR3 coding DNA: TGTGCCAGCAGCGATCCGGGACAGGGAATTCACGAGCAGTACTTC.

This clone came up once. The V gene is TRBV5-6, the J gene TRBJ2-5; D is unclear. The CDR3 spans 16 residues. CDR1 is SGHDT, CDR2 YYEEEE, per germline. The V end lost 4 bases, the J end lost 4 bases, and 20 bases lay between the germline ends. CDR3 protein: CASSPLTGNGLETQYF. For the CDR3, the DNA is TGTGCCAGCAGCCCGCTAACGGGTAATGGTTTAGAGACCCAGTACTTC. Full variable domain (outside the CDR3, taken from reference TRBV5-6 and TRBJ2-5): DAGVTQSPTHLIKTRGQQVTLRCSPKSGHDTVSWYQQALGQGPQFIFQYYEEEERQRGNFPDRFSGHQFPNYSSELNVNALLLGDSALYLCASSPLTGNGLETQYFGPGTRLLVL.

The chain carries TRBV19 and TRBJ2-1; 9 nucleotides line up with TRBD2. Germline V gene data show CDR1 as LNHDA and CDR2 as SQIVND (reference sequence). The CDR3 consists of 14 residues. Unmatched junction bases numbered 5, after V lost 4 bases and J lost 7 bases. The CDR3 spells CASSTSGVANEQFF. CDR3 in DNA: TGTGCCAGTAGTACTAGCGGGGTCGCAAATGAGCAGTTCTTC.

The gene calls are TRBV5-4 and TRBJ2-1; 7 bases agree with TRBD2. Germline lookup yields CDR1 SGHNT and CDR2 YYREEE (reference sequence). This CDR3 spans 15 amino acids. J gave up 8 bases and V 4 bases, and 12 bases lay outside the gene matches. This CDR3 is CASSRPSGGAHEQFF. CDR3 in DNA: TGTGCCAGCAGCCGGCCTTCGGGGGGTGCCCATGAGCAGTTCTTC.

The genes are TRBV7-9 and TRBJ2-1; D unresolved. The CDR3 extends over 14 amino acids. In germline, CDR1 is SEHNR, CDR2 FQNEAQ (reference sequence). The V end was cut by 0 bases, the J end by 5 bases, with 8 bases between. CDR3: CASSLATLDNEQFF. The CDR3 coding sequence is TGTGCCAGCAGCTTAGCCACGTTAGACAATGAGCAGTTCTTC.

J is TRBJ2-5 and V is TRBV7-6; D gene unclear. Trimming left V 1 base short and J 7 bases short, with 10 bases between. The CDR3 sequence is 13 residues long. CDR1 and CDR2 (germline): SGHVS, FNYEAQ. Here the CDR3 DNA reads TGTGCCAGCAGCTTAGATCGGTCCGGGACCCAGTACTTC. This codes for CASSLDRSGTQYF.

This chain joins TRBV19 and TRBJ2-3; D remains unclear. The CDR3 is 14 residues long. Germline CDR1 and CDR2: LNHDA and SQIVND (reference sequence). Between the trimmed V and J ends, which lost 3 bases and 5 bases, there was a span of 12 bases. CDR3 nucleotides: TGTGCCAGTAGTATCAGAGCCCAGGTAGATACGCAGTATTTT. It is translated as CASSIRAQVDTQYF.

The V and J genes are TRBV9 and TRBJ1-3; 8 nucleotides line up with TRBD1. Per the germline V gene, CDR1 is SGDLS and CDR2 is YYNGEE. Trimming cost V 6 bases and J 5 bases; bases outside gene matches: 10. This CDR3 has 15 amino acids. CDR3 bases: TGTGCCAGCAACAACGACAGGGGAGGACGAAACACCATATATTTT. It is translated as CASNNDRGGRNTIYF.

A word on this clone: Other DNA sequences within the sample encode an identical CDR3. V is TRBV7-2 and J is TRBJ1-1, with D uncertain. From germline, CDR1 is SGHTA and CDR2 FQGNSA. The CDR3 is 13 residues long. Deletions cut 5 bases from V and 0 bases from J, with 7 bases between. The CDR3: CASSPYLNTEAFF. DNA for the CDR3: TGTGCCAGCAGCCCCTACTTGAACACTGAAGCTTTCTTT.

The chain links TRBV11-2 to TRBJ2-2, with TRBD2 matching over 9 bases. Unmatched junction bases numbered 9, after V lost 3 bases and J lost 7 bases. The CDR3 is 16 amino acids. Germline V CDR1 and CDR2: SGHAT, FQNNGV. CDR3 sequence: CASSFSAGGPGGELFF. The DNA of the CDR3 is TGTGCCAGCAGCTTTTCTGCGGGAGGGCCCGGCGGGGAGCTGTTTTTT.

As regards this clone: The same CDR3 also results from other DNA sequences found in this sample. The chain is built from TRBV11-2 and TRBJ1-6; 8 bases fit TRBD1. The CDR3 is 14 amino acids. Per the germline V gene, CDR1 is SGHAT and CDR2 is FQNNGV. With V trimmed by 8 bases and J by 7 bases, 7 bases remained unmatched. CDR3 sequence reads: CASSPDRGNSPLHF. CDR3 nucleotide sequence: TGTGCCAGCTCCCCAGACAGGGGAAATTCACCCCTCCACTTT.

This clone occurred a few times. The V call is TRBV2, the J call TRBJ2-7; unclear D gene. The CDR3 is made up of 12 amino acids. V was trimmed by 0 bases and J by 4 bases, leaving 4 bases between them. Germline CDR1 reads SNHLY; CDR2 reads FYNNEI. Here the CDR3 reads CASSEAGYEQYF. The CDR3 DNA follows: TGTGCCAGCAGTGAAGCCGGTTACGAGCAGTACTTC. Looking up the rest from reference TRBV2 and TRBJ2-7 gives the full variable domain: EPEVTQTPSHQVTQMGQEVILRCVPISNHLYFYWYRQILGQKVEFLVSFYNNEISEKSEIFDDQFSVERPDGSNFTLKIRSTKLEDSAMYFCASSEAGYEQYFGPGTRLTVT.

The chain has TRBV4-2 and TRBJ1-2; 11 nucleotides line up with TRBD1. Trimming removed 0 bases from V and 4 bases from J; junction bases left unmatched: 4. The CDR3 length is 16 residues. The V gene's germline CDR1 is LGHNA and CDR2 YNFKEQ. CDR3 sequence (DNA): TGTGCCAGCAGCCAAGATCTGGGGACAGGGGGCTATGGCTACACCTTC. Residues: CASSQDLGTGGYGYTF.

The table lists this clone with a few counts. The chain has TRBV7-6 and TRBJ2-3; D is unresolved. From germline, CDR1 is SGHVS and CDR2 FNYEAQ. V was shortened by 2 bases and J by 6 bases, with 9 bases between the two germline ends. This CDR3 spans 13 amino acids. The CDR3 loop reads CASSLLSRDTQYF. The CDR3 DNA follows: TGTGCCAGCAGCTTACTTAGCCGGGATACGCAGTATTTT.

The J gene is TRBJ2-7, the V gene TRBV7-9; TRBD1 matches 7 bases. The CDR3 totals 13 residues. V gave up 4 bases and J gave up 12 bases; unmatched junction bases: 12. Germline V lookup: CDR1 SEHNR, CDR2 FQNEAQ (reference sequence). The CDR3: CASSSVGWDRMYF. The DNA of the CDR3 is TGTGCCAGCAGCTCGGTTGGGTGGGACAGAATGTACTTC.

V usage is TRBV5-1 and J usage is TRBJ1-1, with TRBD1 identical over 9 bases. Trimming took 0 bases from V and 1 from J; bases not matched to a gene: 7. This CDR3 has 17 amino acids. Germline loops: CDR1 SGHRS, CDR2 YFSETQ. CDR3 sequence (DNA): TGCGCCAGCAGCTTGGGAGGGACAGGGACTACGAACACTGAAGCTTTCTTT. Translating gives CASSLGGTGTTNTEAFF.

This clone was seen a few times. The rearrangement uses TRBV7-2 and TRBJ1-1; D call uncertain. Germline V lookup: CDR1 SGHTA, CDR2 FQGNSA. This CDR3 has 14 residues. Trimming took 4 bases from V and 5 from J, leaving 14 bases between them. For the CDR3, the DNA is TGTGCCAGCAGCTCCGCAGCAGGATGGACTGAAGCTTTCTTT. It specifies CASSSAAGWTEAFF.

The chain links TRBV5-1 to TRBJ2-5, with unresolved D. The CDR3 loop spans 15 amino acids. Germline CDR1 is SGHRS and CDR2 is YFSETQ. Trimming cost V 1 base and J 0 bases, with 10 bases left between them. The CDR3 loop reads CASSLWATYQETQYF. The CDR3 DNA reads as TGCGCCAGCAGCTTGTGGGCTACGTACCAAGAGACCCAGTACTTC.

This clone showed up just once. This chain joins TRBV6-5 and TRBJ2-3, with 8 positions matching TRBD2. In germline, CDR1 is MNHEY, CDR2 SVGAGI. This CDR3 has 14 residues. V lost 0 bases, J lost 8 bases, and 4 bases stayed unmatched. Here the CDR3 reads CASSYSREAGTQYF. CDR3 bases: TGTGCCAGCAGTTACTCGCGGGAGGCCGGTACGCAGTATTTT.

The rearrangement uses TRBV7-2 and TRBJ2-7; 12 bases map to TRBD2. This CDR3 contains 16 residues. Germline V lookup: CDR1 SGHTA, CDR2 FQGNSA. With 2 bases clipped from V and 0 bases from J, the junction kept 2 bases outside the gene matches. The CDR3 DNA reads TGTGCCAGCAGCTTATCGGGACTAGCGGGCTCCTACGAGCAGTACTTC. Translation: CASSLSGLAGSYEQYF.

V gene TRBV4-1 combines with J gene TRBJ1-4; D remains unclear. Between the trimmed V and J ends, which lost 4 bases and 5 bases, there was a span of 14 bases. The CDR3 consists of 15 residues. Germline-derived CDR1 and CDR2 are MGHRA and YSYEKL. The CDR3 coding sequence is TGCGCCAGCAGCCTCAGAGGCAACCGAAATGAAAAACTGTTTTTT. Amino acids: CASSLRGNRNEKLFF.

The chain joins TRBV27 to TRBJ2-7; the D gene is possibly TRBD2 (5 bases). The CDR3 is 14 amino acids. Trimming removed 3 bases at V and 2 bases at J, with 11 bases between. The V gene's germline CDR1 is MNHEY and CDR2 SMNVEV (reference sequence). The DNA of the CDR3 is TGTGCCAGCAGTTTGTCCAGCGGAACCTACGAGCAGTACTTC. Its translation: CASSLSSGTYEQYF.

The chain has TRBV13 and TRBJ2-7, with TRBD2 matching 9 bases. The trim removed 2 bases at V and 7 bases at J, leaving 9 bases unmatched. The CDR3 has 15 amino acids. Germline V gene lookup returns CDR1 PRHDT and CDR2 FYEKMQ (reference sequence). The CDR3 reads CASSLRAGGALEQYF. CDR3 in DNA: TGTGCCAGCAGCTTAAGGGCGGGGGGGGCCCTTGAGCAGTACTTC.

CDR3 sequence (DNA): TGTGCCAGCAGTAAAAGGTACAGCACTGAAGCTTTCTTT. This gives the protein CASSKRYSTEAFF. The chain has TRBV12-3 or TRBV12-4 and TRBJ1-1; D unresolved. V dropped 5 bases and J dropped 4 bases, with 11 bases sitting between them. This CDR3 is built from 13 residues.

This rearrangement joins TRBV5-4 to TRBJ2-2; weak D call: TRBD2 (6 bases). Trimming pared 4 bases from V and 3 bases from J, leaving 13 bases between. The germline V gene has CDR1 SGHNT and CDR2 YYREEE (reference sequence). The CDR3 covers 15 residues. The CDR3 bases are TGTGCCAGCAGCCCACGACTAGGCGACACCGGGGAGCTGTTTTTT. It codes for CASSPRLGDTGELFF.

The J gene is TRBJ2-5, the V gene TRBV5-6; D may be TRBD1 (7 bases). Germline CDR1 SGHDT, CDR2 YYEEEE. The CDR3 extends over 17 amino acids. The ends were cut back, 4 bases at V and 1 base at J, with 20 bases in the middle. CDR3 in DNA: TGTGCCAGCAGCATTCCGACAGGGAGGAGGGCCCAAGAGACCCAGTACTTC. This encodes CASSIPTGRRAQETQYF.

This clone was detected only once. The rearrangement uses TRBV30 and TRBJ1-2; 9 bases line up with TRBD1. This CDR3 contains 14 residues. Germline CDR1 and CDR2: GTSNPN and SVGIG (reference sequence). V dropped 4 bases and J dropped 7; count of bases not matched to a gene: 10. The CDR3 DNA is TGTGCCTGGACACTACAGGGGGCAACGTTTGGCTACACCTTC. Its translation: CAWTLQGATFGYTF.

The chain employs TRBV21-1 and TRBJ2-3; the tabulated D call, TRBD2, remains unverified against the DNA. TRBV21-1 is a pseudogene. The CDR3 is 17 residues long. CDR3 in DNA: TGTGCCAGCAGCCAAAGGACTAGCGGGATAAGCACAGATACGCAGTATTTT. This encodes CASSQRTSGISTDTQYF.

This rearrangement joins TRBV28 to TRBJ2-7; 10 nucleotides line up with TRBD1. In germline, CDR1 is MDHEN, CDR2 SYDVKM. V trimming: 4 bases; J trimming: 8 bases; junction bases outside the gene matches: 11. This CDR3 spans 15 amino acids. The DNA for the CDR3 is TGTGCCAGCAGTTCTCCCGACAGGGGGCGCTTCCAGCAGTACTTC. Amino acids: CASSSPDRGRFQQYF.